This is a list of T cell receptor beta chains from one sample in a study of blood T cells in healthy people across ages. In TCRdb, the 5' RACE reads were re-called with MiXCR into one record per CDR3 protein. The data show hundreds of thousands of distinct CDR3 sequences, approximately 53% seen once. The sample taken for sequencing was blood. Every receptor here comes from an elderly man in good health. The CDR3 runs from the conserved cysteine through the conserved F or W. D genes are given only for firm matches. Expanded clones are given a class, and other clones once, few, many or no size at all.

abundance	v_gene	j_gene	d_gene	CDR3aa	CDR3nt
once	TRBV20-1	TRBJ2-5	.	CSASAGSQETQYF	TGCAGTGCTAGTGCGGGGTCCCAAGAGACCCAGTACTTC
.	TRBV4-1	TRBJ1-1	.	CASSQVGKNTEAFF	TGCGCCAGCAGCCAGGTAGGGAAAAACACTGAAGCTTTCTTT
.	TRBV28	TRBJ2-5	.	CASSLSERETQYF	TGTGCCAGCAGTTTATCCGAACGAGAGACCCAGTACTTC
.	TRBV20-1	TRBJ2-7	.	CSARGGEQTYEQYF	TGCAGTGCTAGAGGAGGTGAACAAACCTACGAGCAGTACTTC
few	TRBV12-3/TRBV12-4	TRBJ1-2	TRBD1	CASSFKAGGSYGYTF	TGTGCCAGCAGTTTCAAGGCAGGGGGCTCTTATGGCTACACCTTC
.	TRBV15	TRBJ2-5	.	CATSEKKGLSQETQYF	TGTGCCACCAGCGAGAAAAAGGGACTCTCGCAAGAGACCCAGTACTTC
.	TRBV24-1	TRBJ2-7	.	CASGVAEIQYF	TGTGCCTCCGGAGTGGCGGAGATCCAGTACTTC
.	TRBV15	TRBJ2-7	.	CATSRGDAGGGEQYF	TGTGCCACCAGCAGAGGGGACGCGGGTGGAGGCGAGCAGTACTTC
.	TRBV20-1	TRBJ2-3	TRBD2	CSGLAGVGTDTQYF	TGCAGTGGTCTAGCGGGAGTTGGCACAGATACGCAGTATTTT
.	TRBV20-1	TRBJ1-2	.	CSASTGSHYGYTF	TGCAGTGCTAGTACAGGGAGCCACTATGGCTACACCTTC
few	TRBV15	TRBJ2-1	TRBD2	CATSREDAGGPNREQFF	TGTGCCACCAGCAGAGAGGATGCGGGAGGGCCTAATCGGGAGCAGTTCTTC
.	TRBV20-1	TRBJ1-2	.	CSARAPQGMNYGYTF	TGCAGTGCTAGAGCCCCCCAGGGTATGAACTATGGCTACACCTTC
.	TRBV20-1	TRBJ1-2	TRBD1	CSARSPDRVVGYTF	TGCAGTGCTAGATCCCCGGACAGGGTTGTTGGCTACACCTTC
.	TRBV11-2	TRBJ2-5	.	CASSSYTIPKETQYF	TGTGCCAGCAGCTCTTACACAATACCAAAAGAGACCCAGTACTTC
.	TRBV4-1	TRBJ2-3	.	CASSRLITDTQYF	TGCGCCAGCAGCCGCCTTATCACAGATACGCAGTATTTT
.	TRBV7-9	TRBJ1-1	.	CASSLARGGDTEAFF	TGTGCCAGCAGCTTAGCCCGGGGGGGGGATACTGAAGCTTTCTTT
.	TRBV12-3/TRBV12-4	TRBJ2-7	.	CASSNRVYEQYF	TGTGCCAGCAGCAACAGGGTTTACGAGCAGTACTTC
.	TRBV4-1	TRBJ1-1	.	CASSQEWRFNTEAFF	TGCGCCAGCAGCCAAGAATGGCGGTTTAACACTGAAGCTTTCTTT
.	TRBV5-1	TRBJ2-3	.	CASSLGGYPNTDTQYF	TGCGCCAGCAGCTTGGGTGGCTACCCAAACACAGATACGCAGTATTTT
.	TRBV27	TRBJ2-2	TRBD2	CASSLRPSGRNTGELFF	TGTGCCAGCAGTCTAAGACCTAGCGGGAGAAACACCGGGGAGCTGTTTTTT